Listed below are T cell receptor beta chains from one sample, sequenced in a study of T cells in Graves' hyperthyroidism and ophthalmopathy. TCRdb re-called the multiplex PCR reads with MiXCR, one entry per CDR3 protein. Here the sample spans about 640,000 distinct CDR3 sequences, 20% being singletons. Sequenced: blood. The receptor set was obtained from a man aged 25 to 45 with Graves' ophthalmopathy. The CDR3 runs from the conserved cysteine through the conserved F or W. A D gene is named only where the DNA matches it firmly. Size tells how often a clone was seen (once, few, many) or the class of an expanded clone, and some rows leave it out.

d_call: NA
cdr3_length: 16
clone_size: few
j_call: TRBJ2-5
v_call: TRBV4-1
cdr3_aa: CASSQAASGTAETQYF
cdr3_nt: TGCGCCAGCAGCCAAGCAGCATCCGGGACGGCGGAGACCCAGTACTTC

d_call: NA
cdr3_length: 14
clone_size: few
j_call: TRBJ2-1
v_call: TRBV4-1
cdr3_aa: CASSQDGRYNEQFF
cdr3_nt: TGCGCCAGCAGCCAAGACGGACGTTACAATGAGCAGTTCTTC

d_call: NA
cdr3_length: 14
clone_size: NA
j_call: TRBJ2-7
v_call: TRBV7-2
cdr3_aa: CASSSRLGSYEQYF
cdr3_nt: TGTGCCAGCAGCAGTCGCCTCGGCTCCTACGAGCAGTACTTC

d_call: NA
cdr3_length: 12
clone_size: many
j_call: TRBJ2-1
v_call: TRBV5-1
cdr3_aa: CASRDGQREQFF
cdr3_nt: TGCGCCAGCAGGGACGGACAACGTGAGCAGTTCTTC

d_call: NA
cdr3_length: 13
clone_size: NA
j_call: TRBJ1-1
v_call: TRBV12-3/TRBV12-4
cdr3_aa: CASRRREDTEAFF
cdr3_nt: TGTGCCAGCAGGCGCAGGGAGGACACTGAAGCTTTCTTT

d_call: NA
cdr3_length: 16
clone_size: NA
j_call: TRBJ2-7
v_call: TRBV11-2
cdr3_aa: CASGRNRAPPGYEQYF
cdr3_nt: TGTGCCAGCGGCCGGAATAGGGCTCCACCAGGCTACGAGCAGTACTTC

d_call: NA
cdr3_length: 14
clone_size: few
j_call: TRBJ1-1
v_call: TRBV29-1
cdr3_aa: CSVELAGMNTEAFF
cdr3_nt: TGCAGCGTTGAGTTGGCGGGGATGAACACTGAAGCTTTCTTT

d_call: TRBD1
cdr3_length: 16
clone_size: many
j_call: TRBJ1-2
v_call: TRBV13
cdr3_aa: CASSLRPSGQLYGYTF
cdr3_nt: TGTGCCAGCAGCTTAAGGCCGTCGGGACAGCTCTATGGCTACACCTTC

d_call: TRBD1
cdr3_length: 11
clone_size: few
j_call: TRBJ2-4
v_call: TRBV29-1
cdr3_aa: CSVTGADIQYF
cdr3_nt: TGCAGCGTTACAGGGGCGGACATTCAGTACTTC

d_call: TRBD2
cdr3_length: 14
clone_size: NA
j_call: TRBJ2-7
v_call: TRBV9
cdr3_aa: CASSSGDYANEQYF
cdr3_nt: TGTGCCAGCAGCTCGGGGGACTACGCTAACGAGCAGTACTTC

d_call: TRBD1
cdr3_length: 16
clone_size: few
j_call: TRBJ1-1
v_call: TRBV11-2
cdr3_aa: CASSTGGPTQSTEAFF
cdr3_nt: TGTGCCAGCAGCACAGGGGGGCCCACGCAGAGCACTGAAGCTTTCTTT

d_call: TRBD1
cdr3_length: 15
clone_size: few
j_call: TRBJ2-1
v_call: TRBV4-1
cdr3_aa: CASSPEEDRYNEQFF
cdr3_nt: TGCGCCAGCAGCCCAGAAGAGGACAGGTACAATGAGCAGTTCTTC

d_call: NA
cdr3_length: 14
clone_size: few
j_call: TRBJ2-7
v_call: TRBV6-1
cdr3_aa: CASSEGWRVFEQYF
cdr3_nt: TGTGCCAGCAGTGAAGGGTGGAGAGTATTTGAGCAGTACTTC

d_call: NA
cdr3_length: 13
clone_size: many
j_call: TRBJ2-3
v_call: TRBV2
cdr3_aa: CATQRDSTDTQYF
cdr3_nt: TGTGCCACCCAGAGAGATAGCACAGATACGCAGTATTTT

d_call: NA
cdr3_length: 16
clone_size: NA
j_call: TRBJ1-2
v_call: TRBV28
cdr3_aa: CASIFTDNRFGSGYTF
cdr3_nt: TGTGCCAGCATCTTCACAGACAATCGATTCGGATCCGGCTACACCTTC

d_call: NA
cdr3_length: 15
clone_size: many
j_call: TRBJ2-1
v_call: TRBV28
cdr3_aa: CASSLFLPGADEQFF
cdr3_nt: TGTGCCAGCAGTTTATTTCTTCCTGGGGCCGATGAGCAGTTCTTC

d_call: NA
cdr3_length: 13
clone_size: NA
j_call: TRBJ2-7
v_call: TRBV28
cdr3_aa: CASSLPVPYEQYF
cdr3_nt: TGTGCCAGCAGTTTGCCAGTACCCTACGAGCAGTACTTC

d_call: NA
cdr3_length: 11
clone_size: many
j_call: TRBJ2-7
v_call: TRBV2
cdr3_aa: CASSEATEQYF
cdr3_nt: TGTGCCAGCAGTGAAGCGACAGAGCAGTACTTC

d_call: NA
cdr3_length: 14
clone_size: many
j_call: TRBJ1-5
v_call: TRBV7-8
cdr3_aa: CASSLMRVDQPQHF
cdr3_nt: TGTGCCAGCAGCTTAATGAGGGTAGATCAGCCCCAGCATTTT

d_call: NA
cdr3_length: 18
clone_size: many
j_call: TRBJ2-7
v_call: TRBV28
cdr3_aa: CASSPPDRWGLIAYEQYF
cdr3_nt: TGTGCCAGCAGTCCCCCGGACAGGTGGGGACTGATAGCCTACGAGCAGTACTTC